This is a list of T cell receptor beta chains from one sample in a study. TCRdb passed the RT-PCR reads through MiXCR, listing each CDR3 protein once. The repertoire holds 650,000 to 800,000 distinct CDR3 sequences, with approximately 15% as singletons. The sample comprised memory CD4+ T cells from blood. The receptors were sampled from a female donor in good health, serving as a healthy control. Each CDR3 is given with its conserved first and last residue. The order of the fields is J gene, CDR3 length, clone size, D gene, V gene, CDR3 DNA, CDR3 protein. D genes are given only for firm matches. A clone size is listed for some rows: how often the clone was seen (once, few, many), or a class if it is expanded.

>TRBJ1-5|13|few|NA|TRBV20-1
TGCAGTGTCGAAGGGGCGAGCAATCAGCCCCAGCATTTT
CSVEGASNQPQHF
>TRBJ1-2|15|few|TRBD1|TRBV12-3/TRBV12-4
TGTGCCAGCAGTCTCGGACAGGTTTTGAACTATGGCTACACCTTC
CASSLGQVLNYGYTF
>TRBJ1-5|15|many|NA|TRBV7-9
TGTGCCAGCAGCCCCGGGCCGCCTGCCTATCAGCCCCAGCATTTT
CASSPGPPAYQPQHF
>TRBJ2-5|15|NA|NA|TRBV25-1
TGTGCCAGCAGTGAACGCCAGGGCTCGGTAGAGACCCAGTACTTC
CASSERQGSVETQYF
>TRBJ2-2|15|many|TRBD1|TRBV9
TGTGCCAGCAGCGACGGACAGGGGTCGTACGGGGAGCTGTTTTTT
CASSDGQGSYGELFF
>TRBJ1-5|15|many|NA|TRBV6-4
TGTGCCAGCAGTGACTCGTGGGGGAGCAATCAGCCCCAGCATTTT
CASSDSWGSNQPQHF
>TRBJ2-7|13|NA|NA|TRBV15
TGTGCCACCAGCAGACCCCTTGAGAGGGAGCAGTACTTC
CATSRPLEREQYF
>TRBJ2-2|16|NA|TRBD1|TRBV11-2
TGTGCCAGCAGCTTAGACCGGGACAGGGGGCCGAGGGAGCTGTTTTTT
CASSLDRDRGPRELFF
>TRBJ2-2|11|many|NA|TRBV29-1
TGCAGCGTCCTAGGGACCGGGGAGCTGTTTTTT
CSVLGTGELFF
>TRBJ1-5|15|NA|NA|TRBV10-2
TGCGCCAGCAAACTCGAAGGAGGGTCTTGGGGGCCCCAGCATTTT
CASKLEGGSWGPQHF
>TRBJ2-1|15|few|NA|TRBV5-6
TGTGCCAGCAGCAGCGGACCCTCCTCTTACAATGAGCAGTTCTTC
CASSSGPSSYNEQFF